The 14 T cell receptor beta chains given below trace back to one sample, sequenced in a study of blood T cells in healthy people across ages. Primers used in a second PCR of roughly 7 to 12 cycles were a sample-barcoded 5' primer and a J-beta primer mix. TCRdb passed the 5' RACE reads through MiXCR, listing each CDR3 protein once. The sample lists 1.4 million or so distinct CDR3 sequences; around 40% were seen once. Sequenced sample: blood. All receptors come from a woman under 30 in good health.

CDR3 region: CASSPRQGGDTQYF. The CDR3 DNA reads as TGTGCCAGCTCACCACGGCAGGGGGGAGATACGCAGTATTTT. This sequence joins TRBV18 and TRBJ2-3; TRBD1 might be the D (7 bases). Trimming removed 1 base from V and 5 bases from J, with 10 bases in between. Germline V gene data show CDR1 as KGHSH and CDR2 as LQKENI. The CDR3 length is 14 residues.

This clonotype was counted a single time. The chain combines TRBV20-1 with TRBJ1-1, with 9 bases matching TRBD1. The CDR3 extends over 17 amino acids. Germline V gene sequence: CDR1 DFQATT, CDR2 SNEGSKA (reference sequence). With 6 bases clipped from V and 5 bases from J, the junction kept 19 bases outside the gene matches. CDR3 amino acids: CSAAALGDRERGTEAFF. CDR3 coding DNA: TGCAGTGCGGCCGCACTGGGGGACAGGGAGAGAGGGACTGAAGCTTTCTTT.

The chain recombines TRBV20-1 with TRBJ2-7; D is unclear. Germline CDR1 and CDR2: DFQATT and SNEGSKA (reference sequence). Trimming shortened V by 6 bases and J by 3 bases, and 15 bases separated the two germline ends. The CDR3 covers 13 residues. The CDR3 DNA is TGCAGTGCCGCTGTTAGGGTGGTCTACGAGCAGTACTTC. Protein sequence: CSAAVRVVYEQYF.

The chain carries TRBV5-1 and TRBJ2-7; 9 bases align to TRBD2. This CDR3 has 14 residues. CDR1 is SGHRS and CDR2 is YFSETQ in the germline V gene. V dropped 6 bases and J dropped 7; count of bases not matched to a gene: 11. The CDR3 protein is CASTGGRAYNEQYF. CDR3 nucleotide sequence: TGCGCCAGCACCGGCGGGAGGGCATACAATGAGCAGTACTTC.

This clonotype was detected a few times. This chain connects TRBV4-3 to TRBJ1-2; D gene uncertain. Trimming took off 3 bases at V and 0 bases at J, with 8 bases between the two ends. Germline CDR1 and CDR2: LGHNA and YSLEER. The CDR3 covers 14 residues. The chain's CDR3 is CASSHRTANYGYTF. In nucleotides, the CDR3 is TGCGCCAGCAGCCACCGCACAGCTAACTATGGCTACACCTTC.

J is TRBJ1-6 and V is TRBV3-1; TRBD1 is a possible D gene (5 bases). V dropped 1 base and J dropped 4 bases, with 8 bases sitting between them. The CDR3 consists of 15 residues. Germline V gene sequence: CDR1 LGHDT, CDR2 YNNKEL (reference sequence). This CDR3 reads CASSQGWGYNSPLHF. In DNA, the CDR3 is TGTGCCAGCAGCCAAGGATGGGGGTATAATTCACCCCTCCACTTT.

This clonotype was seen a handful of times. The J gene is TRBJ2-7, the V gene TRBV6-5, with 7 bases identical to TRBD2. This CDR3 spans 15 amino acids. Germline V lookup: CDR1 MNHEY, CDR2 SVGAGI. After removal of 6 bases from V and 3 bases from J, the junction contained 11 bases not matched to a gene. CDR3 nucleotides: TGTGCCAGCAGCATCGGACTAGGAGGGTACTACGAGCAGTACTTC. Its translation is CASSIGLGGYYEQYF.

There are a few counts of this clonotype. The V call is TRBV20-1, the J call TRBJ2-1; no firm D call. V was trimmed by 6 bases and J by 8 bases, leaving 11 bases between them. This CDR3 has 11 residues. Germline V gives CDR1 DFQATT, CDR2 SNEGSKA (reference sequence). In nucleotides, the CDR3 is TGCAGTGCGCGGCACTATCATGAGCAGTTCTTC. Residues: CSARHYHEQFF.

This clonotype was seen a handful of times. The gene calls are TRBV25-1 and TRBJ1-1; TRBD1 is a possible D gene (5 bases). Germline V gene sequence: CDR1 MGHDK, CDR2 SYGVNS. Trimming removed 1 base at V and 6 bases at J, with 9 bases between. The CDR3 spans 13 residues. In DNA, the CDR3 is TGTGCCAGCAGTGAATGGGGGGATCCTGAAGCTTTCTTT. It codes for CASSEWGDPEAFF.

This clonotype was recorded once. V usage is TRBV30 and J usage is TRBJ1-2; 7 positions match TRBD1. Germline loops: CDR1 GTSNPN, CDR2 SVGIG (reference sequence). V trimming: 3 bases; J trimming: 1 base; junction bases outside the gene matches: 5. The CDR3 loop spans 14 amino acids. CDR3 amino acids: CAWRGDSSNYGYTF. In DNA form, the CDR3 reads TGTGCCTGGAGGGGGGACAGTAGTAACTATGGCTACACCTTC.

The CDR3 DNA follows: TGTGCCAGCAGCTCGAGGACTAGCATTTTCAATGAGCAGTTCTTC. Its protein product is CASSSRTSIFNEQFF. This rearrangement joins TRBV7-9 to TRBJ2-1; 8 bases align to TRBD2. V lost 4 bases and J lost 6; bases outside the gene matches: 8. CDR1 is SEHNR and CDR2 is FQNEAQ in the germline V gene (reference sequence). CDR3 size: 15 residues.

The chain employs TRBV6-6 and TRBJ2-4, with TRBD1 matching 8 bases. The ends lost 6 bases at V and 1 base at J; junction bases unmatched: 5. The CDR3 loop spans 15 amino acids. Looked up from germline, CDR1 is MNHNY and CDR2 is SVGAGI (reference sequence). The chain's CDR3 is CASRARQGAKNIQYF. The CDR3 bases are TGTGCCAGCAGGGCCCGACAGGGGGCCAAAAACATTCAGTACTTC.

DNA of the CDR3: TGCAGTGCTAGGTCAGGTACTAGCACAGATACGCAGTATTTT. It encodes CSARSGTSTDTQYF. This sequence joins TRBV20-1 and TRBJ2-3; the D is unclear. Trimming cost V 3 bases and J 0 bases, with 10 bases left between them. This CDR3 contains 14 residues. Per the germline V gene, CDR1 is DFQATT and CDR2 is SNEGSKA (reference sequence).

Of note for this clonotype: Germline and junction disagree at one end, which may indicate a read error. The chain uses TRBV7-9 and TRBJ2-7, with a possible D match to TRBD2 (5 bases). The V gene's germline CDR1 is SEHNR and CDR2 FQNEAQ (reference sequence). The CDR3 is made up of 14 amino acids. The CDR3 nucleotides read TGTGCCGGCAGCTTAACTAGTTTTGCCTACGAGCAGTACTTC. Its protein is CAGSLTSFAYEQYF. The full variable domain, with the rest looked up from reference TRBV7-9 and TRBJ2-7, is DTGVSQNPRHKITKRGQNVTFRCDPISEHNRLYWYRQTLGQGPEFLTYFQNEAQLEKSRLLSDRFSAERPKGSFSTLEIQRTEQGDSAMYLCAGSLTSFAYEQYFGPGTRLTVT.